This section outlines one T cell receptor beta chain sequence together with its context. What it binds is not known. One junction end does not reproduce the germline sequence, and a read error may be involved. The source of the sample is a study of stem cell transplantation in POMP-related autoinflammatory disease. Notes on the study in general: Unique TRB V-J gene pairings were limited in number in patients with PRAID. Across all analyzed T-cell subsets, patients with PRAID tended toward reduced diversity and increased clonality.

TCRdb keeps only in-frame clones here, not all; method: immunoSEQ multiplex PCR. This repertoire shows some 70,000 clones, approximately 90% found once; its top ten account for 0.55% to 0.85%. Germline V lookup: CDR1 MNHEY, CDR2 SVGAGI. CDR3 length equals 12 residues. J is TRBJ1-1 and V is TRBV6-5; tentative D call: TRBD1 (6 bases). Sequenced here: CD4+ T cells from PBMCs, sampled after stem cell transplantation. This TCR was recovered from a human patient with POMP-related autoinflammation and immune dysregulation (PRAID). Some T cells here may be from the graft donor. DNA of the CDR3: TGTGCCAGCAGTTCTGTACAACTTGGACAGATCTTT. As protein: CASSSVQLGQIF.